Given below is one TCR beta chain in context. These data originate in a study of T cell changes during pregnancy in multiple sclerosis. Sequenced by immunoSEQ multiplex PCR; TCRdb stores in-frame clones only, minus some. This table holds under 70,000 clones, about nine tenths found once. This CDR3 contains 18 residues. Per the germline V gene, CDR1 is SGHTA and CDR2 is FQGNSA. Trimming cost V 1 base and J 3 bases; bases outside gene matches: 6. This receptor was identified in a female donor in good health, enrolled as a control in a pregnancy study. This sequence joins TRBV7-2 and TRBJ2-3; 14 bases are a match to TRBD2. Sequences were derived from peripheral blood, sampled in the third trimester of pregnancy. CDR3 coding DNA: TGTGCCAGCAGCTTAGGCGGGACTAGCGGGAGTCGGACAGATACGCAGTATTTT. It encodes CASSLGGTSGSRTDTQYF.